This TCR beta chain was identified in a study of cytomegalovirus exposure and HLA in healthy donors. Overall study findings and caveats: An assumption of roughly uniform sequencing depth across donors underlay the presence/absence analyses. The authors later found most CMV-associated TCR beta chains appeared HLA-restricted. Rare sequences made up most TCRs, while some public TCRs were found in many donors.

Donors likely had unrecorded immune exposures despite being nominally healthy when sampled. V was trimmed by 1 base and J by 5 bases, leaving 10 bases between them. The CDR3 covers 14 residues. CDR1 is LGHNA and CDR2 is YSLEER in the germline V gene. The PCR had 60 Vbeta and 13 Jbeta primers. Clones were read by immunoSEQ multiplex PCR, and TCRdb kept only the in-frame ones, dropping some. The table has under 100,000 clones, around 80% seen once. This clone was recorded only once. Its antigen remains unknown. Material for sequencing was PBMCs. The TCR comes from a young man in good health and CMV-seronegative. J is TRBJ2-3 and V is TRBV4-3; maybe TRBD1 (6 bases). CDR3 residues: CASSQGTAEDTQYF. CDR3 bases: TGCGCCAGCAGCCAAGGGACAGCCGAAGATACGCAGTATTTT.